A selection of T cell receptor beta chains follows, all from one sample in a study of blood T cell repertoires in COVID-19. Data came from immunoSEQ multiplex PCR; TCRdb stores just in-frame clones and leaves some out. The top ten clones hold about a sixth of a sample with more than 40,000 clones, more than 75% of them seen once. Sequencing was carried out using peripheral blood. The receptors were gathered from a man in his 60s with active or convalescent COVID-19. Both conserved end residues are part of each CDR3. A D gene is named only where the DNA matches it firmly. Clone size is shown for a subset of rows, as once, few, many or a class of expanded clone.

CDR3aa: CASSLNTGGSEKLFF
CDR3nt: TGTGCCAGCAGCTTAAACACAGGCGGCAGTGAAAAACTGTTTTTT
d_gene: NA
abundance: NA
v_gene: TRBV7-6
j_gene: TRBJ1-4

CDR3aa: CASRRSSSSYEQYF
CDR3nt: TGTGCCAGCAGAAGAAGCTCGAGCTCCTACGAGCAGTACTTC
d_gene: NA
abundance: once
v_gene: TRBV28
j_gene: TRBJ2-7

CDR3aa: CASSLVGGNEKLFF
CDR3nt: TGTGCCAGCAGCTTAGTAGGGGGTAATGAAAAACTGTTTTTT
d_gene: NA
abundance: NA
v_gene: TRBV7-9
j_gene: TRBJ1-4

CDR3aa: CASSLAANTGELFF
CDR3nt: TGTGCCAGCAGCTTGGCCGCGAACACCGGGGAGCTGTTTTTT
d_gene: NA
abundance: few
v_gene: TRBV7-9
j_gene: TRBJ2-2

CDR3aa: CASRRSGAYEQYF
CDR3nt: TGTGCCAGCAGACGTTCGGGAGCCTACGAGCAGTACTTC
d_gene: NA
abundance: once
v_gene: TRBV2
j_gene: TRBJ2-7

CDR3aa: CATSRTSGGLETQYF
CDR3nt: TGTGCCACCAGCAGAACTAGCGGGGGGCTTGAGACCCAGTACTTC
d_gene: TRBD2
abundance: NA
v_gene: TRBV15
j_gene: TRBJ2-5

CDR3aa: CASSQGATSGGPYNEQFF
CDR3nt: TGTGCCAGCAGCCAAGGGGCCACTAGCGGGGGCCCCTACAATGAGCAGTTCTTC
d_gene: TRBD2
abundance: NA
v_gene: TRBV3-1/TRBV3-2
j_gene: TRBJ2-1

CDR3aa: CASSLHGASGGMDTQYF
CDR3nt: TGTGCCAGCAGTTTACACGGGGCTAGCGGGGGGATGGATACGCAGTATTTT
d_gene: TRBD2
abundance: NA
v_gene: TRBV27
j_gene: TRBJ2-3

CDR3aa: CASSQVLLYGYTF
CDR3nt: TGTGCCAGCAGCCAAGTACTACTTTATGGCTACACCTTC
d_gene: NA
abundance: NA
v_gene: TRBV3-1/TRBV3-2
j_gene: TRBJ1-2

CDR3aa: CASSLTGPYGYTF
CDR3nt: TGTGCCAGCAGCTTGACAGGCCCCTATGGCTACACCTTC
d_gene: NA
abundance: NA
v_gene: TRBV5-4
j_gene: TRBJ1-2

CDR3aa: CASSGNRDSVQPQHF
CDR3nt: TGTGCCAGTAGCGGAAACCGGGACAGCGTACAGCCCCAGCATTTT
d_gene: TRBD1
abundance: once
v_gene: TRBV19
j_gene: TRBJ1-5

CDR3aa: CASRARFRTGAYTDTQYF
CDR3nt: TGTGCCAGCAGGGCTCGATTTAGGACAGGGGCCTACACAGATACGCAGTATTTT
d_gene: TRBD1
abundance: NA
v_gene: TRBV7-9
j_gene: TRBJ2-3

CDR3aa: CASGLKRGDNEQFF
CDR3nt: TGCGCCAGCGGGTTAAAGCGGGGGGACAATGAGCAGTTCTTC
d_gene: TRBD2
abundance: NA
v_gene: TRBV5-1
j_gene: TRBJ2-1

CDR3aa: CAWSGTGGFGYTF
CDR3nt: TGTGCCTGGAGTGGGACAGGGGGTTTTGGCTACACCTTC
d_gene: TRBD1
abundance: once
v_gene: TRBV30
j_gene: TRBJ1-2

CDR3aa: CASSRDRRPGSGGNTIYF
CDR3nt: TGTGCCAGCAGTCGGGACAGGCGCCCGGGGTCGGGGGGAAACACCATATATTTT
d_gene: TRBD1
abundance: NA
v_gene: TRBV28
j_gene: TRBJ1-3

CDR3aa: CASSLLRGGAEAFF
CDR3nt: TGTGCCAGCAGCCTCCTGAGGGGGGGGGCAGAAGCTTTCTTT
d_gene: NA
abundance: NA
v_gene: TRBV3-1/TRBV3-2
j_gene: TRBJ1-1

CDR3aa: CASSPGQGVFYAEAFF
CDR3nt: TGTGCCAGCAGCCCCGGACAGGGGGTGTTTTACGCTGAAGCTTTCTTT
d_gene: TRBD1
abundance: NA
v_gene: TRBV7-6
j_gene: TRBJ1-1

CDR3aa: CASSSQLTYNEQFF
CDR3nt: TGTGCCAGCAGCTCACAACTAACCTACAATGAGCAGTTCTTC
d_gene: NA
abundance: NA
v_gene: TRBV7-8
j_gene: TRBJ2-1

CDR3aa: CASSPSLRGTLGEQFF
CDR3nt: TGTGCCAGCAGCCCCAGTTTGCGGGGGACCCTCGGGGAGCAGTTCTTC
d_gene: TRBD2
abundance: NA
v_gene: TRBV3-1/TRBV3-2
j_gene: TRBJ2-1

CDR3aa: CASSQQLGNTIYF
CDR3nt: TGTGCCAGCAGCCAGCAGTTAGGAAACACCATATATTTT
d_gene: NA
abundance: NA
v_gene: TRBV3-1/TRBV3-2
j_gene: TRBJ1-3

CDR3aa: CASSQETRQEYTDTQYF
CDR3nt: TGCGCCAGCAGCCAAGAAACCCGACAGGAATATACAGATACGCAGTATTTT
d_gene: NA
abundance: NA
v_gene: TRBV4-1
j_gene: TRBJ2-3

CDR3aa: CAWKQGQETQYF
CDR3nt: TGTGCCTGGAAACAGGGCCAAGAGACCCAGTACTTC
d_gene: NA
abundance: NA
v_gene: TRBV30
j_gene: TRBJ2-5

CDR3aa: CASRKAGANNEQFF
CDR3nt: TGTGCCAGCAGGAAAGCGGGGGCCAACAATGAGCAGTTCTTC
d_gene: TRBD2
abundance: NA
v_gene: TRBV7-9
j_gene: TRBJ2-1

CDR3aa: CASSLVGQLYGYTF
CDR3nt: TGTGCCAGCAGCTTGGTAGGACAGCTCTATGGCTACACCTTC
d_gene: NA
abundance: NA
v_gene: TRBV5-6
j_gene: TRBJ1-2